This TCR delta chain is from a study of gamma-delta T cells after stem cell transplantation. TCRdb reran clone calling via CATT on the RT-PCR reads. The repertoire holds 11,000 or so delta-chain clones, with approximately 40% as singletons. V was clipped by 2 bases and J by 0 bases; unmatched bases: 20. The CDR3 has 23 amino acids. The germline CDR1 and CDR2 sequences are TSWWSYY and QGS. The chain has TRDV1 and TRDJ2; 11 bases fit TRDD3. The sample was gamma-delta T cells. This sequence originates from a human donor. It is not recorded whose cells these are; they may come from a transplant donor. The CDR3 sequence: CALGEVLRVVAGGYYSLTAQLFF. For the CDR3, the DNA is TGTGCTCTTGGGGAAGTCCTACGAGTGGTAGCTGGGGGATACTATTCTTTGACAGCACAACTCTTCTTT.